This T cell receptor beta chain came from a study of blood T cell repertoires in COVID-19. Study-wide background: The United States, Italy and Spain were the sources of the acute and convalescent COVID-19 samples. T cells, B-cell-depleted T cells, or PBMCs supplied cDNA or gDNA.

Authors' methods: Cell counts per sample came from amplifying reference gene primers. Sequencing used immunoSEQ multiplex PCR; TCRdb keeps in-frame clones, though not all of them. The DNA was the basis for D and trimming; V, J and clone size are from that table. Counted here are more than 90,000 clones, 75% to 90% occurring once; the ten biggest clones make up more than 6%. Germline V gene lookup returns CDR1 SGHRS and CDR2 YFSETQ. The CDR3 consists of 16 residues. V dropped 4 bases and J dropped 1; count of bases not matched to a gene: 8. The sequence was collected from a human donor in a cohort sampled during active COVID-19. The source material was peripheral blood. This rearrangement joins TRBV5-1 to TRBJ2-5; 9 bases agree with TRBD1. CDR3 sequence reads: CASSPRGQGGQETQYF. CDR3 bases: TGCGCCAGCAGCCCGCGGGGACAGGGCGGCCAAGAGACCCAGTACTTC.